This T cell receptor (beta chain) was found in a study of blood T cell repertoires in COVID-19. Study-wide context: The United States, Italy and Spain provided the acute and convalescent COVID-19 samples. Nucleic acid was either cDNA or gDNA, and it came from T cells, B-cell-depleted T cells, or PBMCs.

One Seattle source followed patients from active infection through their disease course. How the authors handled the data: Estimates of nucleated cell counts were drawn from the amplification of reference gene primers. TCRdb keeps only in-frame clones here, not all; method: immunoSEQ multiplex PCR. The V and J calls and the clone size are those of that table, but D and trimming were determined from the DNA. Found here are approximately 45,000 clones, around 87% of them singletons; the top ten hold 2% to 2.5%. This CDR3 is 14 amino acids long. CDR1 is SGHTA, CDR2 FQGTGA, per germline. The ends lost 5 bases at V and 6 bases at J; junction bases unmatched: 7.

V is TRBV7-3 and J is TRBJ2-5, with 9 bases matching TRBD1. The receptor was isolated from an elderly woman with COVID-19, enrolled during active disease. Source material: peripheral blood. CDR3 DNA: TGTGCCAGCAGCCCCACAGGGGGCGGGAAGACCCAGTACTTC. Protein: CASSPTGGGKTQYF.